This T cell receptor (beta chain) appears in the sequencing data of a study of PD-L1 blockade in urothelial cancer. Assay used: immunoSEQ multiplex PCR; TCRdb lists only in-frame clones, some missing. The sample shows about 48,000 clones, approximately 84% of them seen only once. As to time point: peripheral blood 6 weeks after treatment start. Germline V gives CDR1 SQVTM, CDR2 ANQGSEA. The CDR3 has 17 amino acids. V trimming: 6 bases; J trimming: 4 bases; junction bases outside the gene matches: 10. This receptor was taken from a man in his 60s with urothelial cancer. The V call is TRBV29-1, the J call TRBJ2-2, with TRBD2 matching over 14 bases. Material: PBMCs, obtained around atezolizumab (anti-PD-L1) treatment. The CDR3 sequence: CSVRTSGGRWGTGELFF. CDR3 coding DNA: TGCAGCGTCCGGACTAGCGGGGGGCGTTGGGGCACCGGGGAGCTGTTTTTT.